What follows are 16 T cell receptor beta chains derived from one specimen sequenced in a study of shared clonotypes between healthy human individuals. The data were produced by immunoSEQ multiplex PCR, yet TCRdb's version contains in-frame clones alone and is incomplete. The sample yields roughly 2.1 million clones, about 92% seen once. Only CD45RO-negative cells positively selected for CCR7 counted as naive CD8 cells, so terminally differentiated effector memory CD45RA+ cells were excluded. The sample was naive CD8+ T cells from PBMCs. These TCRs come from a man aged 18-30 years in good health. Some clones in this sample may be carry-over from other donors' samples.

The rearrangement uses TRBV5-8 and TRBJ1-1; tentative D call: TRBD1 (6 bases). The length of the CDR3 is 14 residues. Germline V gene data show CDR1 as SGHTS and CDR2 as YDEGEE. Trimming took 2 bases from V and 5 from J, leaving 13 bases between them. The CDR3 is CASSFWGRSTEAFF. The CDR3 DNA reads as TGTGCCAGCAGCTTCTGGGGGCGGTCGACTGAAGCTTTCTTT.

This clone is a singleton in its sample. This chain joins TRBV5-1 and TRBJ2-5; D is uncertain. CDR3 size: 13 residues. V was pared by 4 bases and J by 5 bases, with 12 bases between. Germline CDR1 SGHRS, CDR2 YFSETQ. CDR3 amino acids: CASSPSGTETQYF. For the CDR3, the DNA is TGCGCCAGCAGCCCCTCGGGCACGGAGACCCAGTACTTC. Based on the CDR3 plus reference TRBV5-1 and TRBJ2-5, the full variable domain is KAGVTQTPRYLIKTRGQQVTLSCSPISGHRSVSWYQQTPGQGLQFLFEYFSETQRNKGNFPGRFSGRQFSNSRSEMNVSTLELGDSALYLCASSPSGTETQYFGPGTRLLVL.

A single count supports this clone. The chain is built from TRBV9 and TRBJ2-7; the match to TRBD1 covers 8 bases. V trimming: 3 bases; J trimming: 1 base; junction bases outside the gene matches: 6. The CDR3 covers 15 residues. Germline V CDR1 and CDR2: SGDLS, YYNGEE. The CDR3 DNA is TGTGCCAGCAGCGGGACGGACAGGGCTTCCTACGAGCAGTACTTC. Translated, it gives CASSGTDRASYEQYF.

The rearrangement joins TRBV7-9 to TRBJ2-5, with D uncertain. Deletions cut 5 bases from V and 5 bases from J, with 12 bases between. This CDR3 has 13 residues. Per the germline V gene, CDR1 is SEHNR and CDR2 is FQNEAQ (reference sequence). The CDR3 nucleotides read TGTGCCAGCAGCCCCCGCCCGCTGGAGACCCAGTACTTC. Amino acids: CASSPRPLETQYF. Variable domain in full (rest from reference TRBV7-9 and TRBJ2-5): DTGVSQNPRHKITKRGQNVTFRCDPISEHNRLYWYRQTLGQGPEFLTYFQNEAQLEKSRLLSDRFSAERPKGSFSTLEIQRTEQGDSAMYLCASSPRPLETQYFGPGTRLLVL.

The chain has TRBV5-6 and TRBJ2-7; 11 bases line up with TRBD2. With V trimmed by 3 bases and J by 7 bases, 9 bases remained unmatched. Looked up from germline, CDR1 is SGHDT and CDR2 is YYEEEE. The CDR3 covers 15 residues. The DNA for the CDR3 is TGTGCCAGCAGCTGGGAGCTAGCGGGAGGAGGTGAGCAGTACTTC. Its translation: CASSWELAGGGEQYF.

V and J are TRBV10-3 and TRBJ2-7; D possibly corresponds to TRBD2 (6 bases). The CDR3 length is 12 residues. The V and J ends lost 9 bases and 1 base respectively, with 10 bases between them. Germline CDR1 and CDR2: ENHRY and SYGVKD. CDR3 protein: CAMSSGSYEQYF. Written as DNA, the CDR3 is TGTGCCATGAGTAGCGGTTCCTACGAGCAGTACTTC.

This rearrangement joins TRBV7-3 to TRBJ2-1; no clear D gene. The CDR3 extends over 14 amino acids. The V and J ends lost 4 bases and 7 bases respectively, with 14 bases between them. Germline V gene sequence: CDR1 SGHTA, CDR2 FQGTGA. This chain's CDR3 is CASSSPGLTNEQFF. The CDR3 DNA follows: TGTGCCAGCAGCTCCCCCGGGCTAACAAATGAGCAGTTCTTC.

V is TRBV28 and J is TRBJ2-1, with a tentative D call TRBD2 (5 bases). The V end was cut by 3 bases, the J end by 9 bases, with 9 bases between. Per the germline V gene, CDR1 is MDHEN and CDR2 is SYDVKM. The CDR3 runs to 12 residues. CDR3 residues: CASSFPRGEQFF. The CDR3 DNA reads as TGTGCCAGCAGTTTCCCCCGGGGTGAGCAGTTCTTC.

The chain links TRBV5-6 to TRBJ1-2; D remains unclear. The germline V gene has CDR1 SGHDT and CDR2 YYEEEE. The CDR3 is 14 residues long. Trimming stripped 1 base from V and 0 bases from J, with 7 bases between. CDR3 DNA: TGTGCCAGCAGCTTGCGAGAATCTAACTATGGCTACACCTTC. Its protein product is CASSLRESNYGYTF.

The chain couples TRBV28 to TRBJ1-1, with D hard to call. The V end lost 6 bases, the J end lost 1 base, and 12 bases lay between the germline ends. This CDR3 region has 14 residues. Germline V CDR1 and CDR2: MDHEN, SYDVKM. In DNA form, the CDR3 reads TGTGCCAGCAGCCTAGTGGGAACGAACACTGAAGCTTTCTTT. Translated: CASSLVGTNTEAFF.

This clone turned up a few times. CDR3 DNA sequence: TGTGCCAGCAGTTTTTCGTCCCGGGACATCTATGGCTACACCTTC. As protein: CASSFSSRDIYGYTF. This chain joins TRBV27 and TRBJ1-2, with D perhaps matching TRBD1 (6 bases). The CDR3 loop spans 15 amino acids. Looked up from germline, CDR1 is MNHEY and CDR2 is SMNVEV (reference sequence). V shed 3 bases and J shed 4 bases, with 15 bases lying between them.

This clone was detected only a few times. The DNA for the CDR3 is TGTGCCAGCAGTTACGACGTCACTGAAGCTTTCTTT. It yields the protein CASSYDVTEAFF. The rearrangement links TRBV6-6 to TRBJ1-1; D ambiguous. The CDR3 has 12 amino acids. Trimming stripped 2 bases from V and 4 bases from J, with 5 bases between. Germline V gives CDR1 MNHNY, CDR2 SVGAGI (reference sequence).

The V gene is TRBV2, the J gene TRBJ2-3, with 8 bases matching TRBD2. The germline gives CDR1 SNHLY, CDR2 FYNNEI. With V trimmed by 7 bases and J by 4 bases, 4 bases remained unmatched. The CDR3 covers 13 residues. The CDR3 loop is CASIGRGADTQYF. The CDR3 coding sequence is TGTGCCAGCATCGGGCGGGGGGCAGATACGCAGTATTTT.

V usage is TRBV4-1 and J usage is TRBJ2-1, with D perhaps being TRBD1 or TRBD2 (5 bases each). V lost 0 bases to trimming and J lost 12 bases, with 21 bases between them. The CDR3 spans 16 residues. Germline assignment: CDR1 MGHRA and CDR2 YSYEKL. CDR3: CASSQDPRGRLHGQFF. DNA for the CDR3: TGCGCCAGCAGCCAAGATCCGAGGGGACGGCTACACGGGCAGTTCTTC.

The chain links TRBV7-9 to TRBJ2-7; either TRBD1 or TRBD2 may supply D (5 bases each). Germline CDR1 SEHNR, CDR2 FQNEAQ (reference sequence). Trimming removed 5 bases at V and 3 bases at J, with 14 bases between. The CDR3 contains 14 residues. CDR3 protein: CASSPRGTNYEQYF. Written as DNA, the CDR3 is TGTGCCAGCAGCCCGAGGGGCACCAACTACGAGCAGTACTTC. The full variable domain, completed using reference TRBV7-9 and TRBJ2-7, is DTGVSQNPRHKITKRGQNVTFRCDPISEHNRLYWYRQTLGQGPEFLTYFQNEAQLEKSRLLSDRFSAERPKGSFSTLEIQRTEQGDSAMYLCASSPRGTNYEQYFGPGTRLTVT.

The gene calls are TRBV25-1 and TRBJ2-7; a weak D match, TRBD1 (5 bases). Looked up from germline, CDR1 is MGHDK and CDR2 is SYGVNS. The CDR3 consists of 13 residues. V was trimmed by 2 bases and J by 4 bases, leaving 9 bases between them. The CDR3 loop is CASSEGAFYEQYF. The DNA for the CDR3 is TGTGCCAGCAGTGAAGGGGCCTTTTACGAGCAGTACTTC.